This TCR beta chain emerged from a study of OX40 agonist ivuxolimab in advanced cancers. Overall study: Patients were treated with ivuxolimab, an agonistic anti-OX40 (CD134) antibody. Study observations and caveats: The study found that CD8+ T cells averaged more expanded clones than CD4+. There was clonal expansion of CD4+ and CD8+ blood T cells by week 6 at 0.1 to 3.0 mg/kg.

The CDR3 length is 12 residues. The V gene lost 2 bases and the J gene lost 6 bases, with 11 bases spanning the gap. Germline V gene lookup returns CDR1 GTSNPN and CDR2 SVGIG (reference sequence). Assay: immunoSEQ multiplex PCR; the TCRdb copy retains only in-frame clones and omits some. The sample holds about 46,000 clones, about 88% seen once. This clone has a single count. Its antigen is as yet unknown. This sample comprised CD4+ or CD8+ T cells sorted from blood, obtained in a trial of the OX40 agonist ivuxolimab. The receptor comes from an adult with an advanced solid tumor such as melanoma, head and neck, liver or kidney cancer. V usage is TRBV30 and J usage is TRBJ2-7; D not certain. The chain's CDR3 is CAWSWSWSEQYF. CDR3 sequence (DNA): TGTGCCTGGAGTTGGTCCTGGAGCGAGCAGTACTTC.